This T cell receptor (beta chain) was obtained from a study of HIV-infected patients and healthy controls. Findings of the study overall: In healthy controls, MAIT alpha CDR3s were common; in HIV+ repertoires, severely depleted. The study did not determine the donors' HLA types.

Reverse transcription used roughly 450 ng RNA and constant-region primers for alpha and beta. Using multiplexing indices, alpha and beta chain libraries were generated apart by chain-specific third strand synthesis. Each molecule carried a 12-nucleotide identifier made of two joined random hexamers added before amplification. TCRdb ran MiXCR on the 5' RACE reads and lists one entry per CDR3 protein. This table holds approximately 13,000 distinct CDR3 sequences, 9% to 15% found once. This clonotype was picked up a small number of times. What it recognizes is unknown. The CDR3 length is 13 residues. V lost 4 bases to trimming and J lost 0 bases, with 6 bases between them. CDR1 SQVTM and CDR2 ANQGSEA come from the germline V gene. Roughly three months, about 14 weeks, into antiretroviral therapy, follow-up blood was collected. All unsorted peripheral T cells were captured because whole blood was used without fractionation.

The origin of this receptor is an adult with HIV infection. The donor label of this sample is uncertain. The sequences come from blood, collected during antiretroviral therapy. This chain links TRBV29-1 with TRBJ1-4; D not resolved. The CDR3 nucleotides read TGCAGCGTTGTAGGTGCAACTAATGAAAAACTGTTTTTT. Its protein is CSVVGATNEKLFF.